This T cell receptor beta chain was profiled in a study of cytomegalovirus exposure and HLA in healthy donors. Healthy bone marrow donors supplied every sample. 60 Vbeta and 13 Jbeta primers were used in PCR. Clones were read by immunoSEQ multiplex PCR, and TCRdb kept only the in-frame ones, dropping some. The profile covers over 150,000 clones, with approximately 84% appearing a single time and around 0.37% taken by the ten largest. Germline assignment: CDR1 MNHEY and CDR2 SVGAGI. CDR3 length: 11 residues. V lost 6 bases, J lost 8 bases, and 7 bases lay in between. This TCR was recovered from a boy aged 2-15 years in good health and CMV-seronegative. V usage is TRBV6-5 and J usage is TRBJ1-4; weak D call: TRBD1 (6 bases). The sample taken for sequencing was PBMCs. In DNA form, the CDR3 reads TGTGCCAGCAGGAGGGGGGAAAAACTGTTTTTT. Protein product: CASRRGEKLFF.